A single T cell receptor (beta chain) is shown here with its context. Sequencing used immunoSEQ multiplex PCR; TCRdb keeps in-frame clones, though not all of them. The sample lists around 120,000 clones, about nine tenths occurring once. The germline V and J ends were trimmed by 1 base and 1 base, with 13 bases remaining between them. Germline assignment: CDR1 SGHNT and CDR2 YENEEA. The CDR3 is made up of 16 amino acids. This sample is part of a study of cytomegalovirus exposure and HLA in healthy donors. This TCR came from a man between 18 and 29 years old in good health and CMV-seronegative. The sequencing sample was made of PBMCs. The chain employs TRBV11-3 and TRBJ2-5; possible D gene TRBD1, 5 bases. The chain's CDR3 is CASSLVQGSTQETQYF. CDR3 sequence (DNA): TGTGCCAGCAGCTTAGTCCAGGGTAGCACCCAAGAGACCCAGTACTTC.